This T cell receptor (beta chain) was captured by sequencing in a study of vaccination effects on CD4 cells after COVID-19. Across the study: Post-vaccine specimens arrived a median 72 days past the second dose.

Clones were sequenced by immunoSEQ multiplex PCR, and TCRdb holds only the in-frame ones, with some missing. The sample has 70,000 or so clones, approximately 73% seen once. The CDR3 spans 15 residues. In germline, CDR1 is LNHNV, CDR2 YYDKDF (reference sequence). The V gene end was trimmed by 0 bases and the J gene end by 6 bases; junction bases not matched to a gene: 2. With respect to this clone: Its cognate antigen is unknown.

General study results and limits: Vaccine- and infection-induced clones showed marked clonal contraction late following vaccination.

Following culture for under 12 days, CD4+ T cells were isolated. Participants were given two doses of BNT162b2 or mRNA-1273 vaccine. Absence of prior SARS-CoV-2 infection characterized the vaccine recipients, who showed negative nucleocapsid antibodies. Sequenced material: CD4+ T cells from PBMCs cultured without peptide, taken after COVID-19 vaccination. The chain is built from TRBV15 and TRBJ1-4; 9 bases align to TRBD1. The sequence was obtained from a human donor who received a COVID-19 vaccine. The CDR3 DNA is TGTGCCACCAGCAGAGATAGGACAGGGGATGAAAAACTGTTTTTT. This sequence encodes CATSRDRTGDEKLFF.